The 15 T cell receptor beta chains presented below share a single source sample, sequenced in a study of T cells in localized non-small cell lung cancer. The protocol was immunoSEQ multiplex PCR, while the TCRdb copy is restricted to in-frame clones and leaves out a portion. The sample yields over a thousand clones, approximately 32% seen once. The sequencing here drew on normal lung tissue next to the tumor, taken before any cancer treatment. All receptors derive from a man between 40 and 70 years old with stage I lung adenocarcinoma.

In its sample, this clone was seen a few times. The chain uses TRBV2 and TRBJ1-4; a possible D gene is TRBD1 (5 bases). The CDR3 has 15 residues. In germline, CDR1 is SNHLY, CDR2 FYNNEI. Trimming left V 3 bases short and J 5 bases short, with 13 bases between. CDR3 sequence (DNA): TGTGCCAGCAGTGAGTGGGGGGGAGGAAATGAAAAACTGTTTTTT. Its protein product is CASSEWGGGNEKLFF.

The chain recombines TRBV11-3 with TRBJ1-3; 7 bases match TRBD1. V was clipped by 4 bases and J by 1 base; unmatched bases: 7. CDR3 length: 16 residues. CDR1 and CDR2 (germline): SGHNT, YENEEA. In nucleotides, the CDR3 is TGTGCCAGCAGCTACTGGCAGGGGGGATCTGGAAACACCATATATTTT. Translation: CASSYWQGGSGNTIYF.

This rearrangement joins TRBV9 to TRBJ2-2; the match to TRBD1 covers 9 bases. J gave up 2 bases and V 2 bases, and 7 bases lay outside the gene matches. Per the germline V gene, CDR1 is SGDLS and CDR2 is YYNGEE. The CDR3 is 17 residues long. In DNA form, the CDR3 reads TGTGCCAGCAGCGTCAGTAACAGGGGGCCAAACACCGGGGAGCTGTTTTTT. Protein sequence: CASSVSNRGPNTGELFF. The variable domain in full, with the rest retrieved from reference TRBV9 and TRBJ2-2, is DSGVTQTPKHLITATGQRVTLRCSPRSGDLSVYWYQQSLDQGLQFLIQYYNGEERAKGNILERFSAQQFPDLHSELNLSSLELGDSALYFCASSVSNRGPNTGELFFGEGSRLTVL.

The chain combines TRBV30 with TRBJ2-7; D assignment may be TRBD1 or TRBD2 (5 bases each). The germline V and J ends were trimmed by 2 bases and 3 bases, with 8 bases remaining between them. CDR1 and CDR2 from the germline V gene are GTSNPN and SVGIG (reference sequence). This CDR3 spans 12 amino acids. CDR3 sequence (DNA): TGTGCCTGGAGTCGGGACCTCTACGAGCAGTACTTC. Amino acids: CAWSRDLYEQYF.

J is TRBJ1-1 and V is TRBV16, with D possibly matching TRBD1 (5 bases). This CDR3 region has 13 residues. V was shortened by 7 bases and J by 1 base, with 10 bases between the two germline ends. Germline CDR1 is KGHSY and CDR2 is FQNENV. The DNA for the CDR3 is TGTGCCAGCACCTGGGGGGGGAACACTGAAGCTTTCTTT. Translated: CASTWGGNTEAFF.

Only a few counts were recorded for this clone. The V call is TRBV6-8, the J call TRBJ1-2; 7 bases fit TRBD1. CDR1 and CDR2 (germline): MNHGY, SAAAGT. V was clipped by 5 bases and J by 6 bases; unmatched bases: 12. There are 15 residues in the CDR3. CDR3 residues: CASSDKGANRDGYTF. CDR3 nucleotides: TGTGCCAGCAGTGATAAGGGGGCCAATAGGGATGGCTACACCTTC.

The CDR3 nucleotides read TGCGCCAGCAGCTGGGCCGCAGGGAGCTCCTACAATGAGCAGTTCTTC. It specifies CASSWAAGSSYNEQFF. This chain links TRBV5-1 with TRBJ2-1; tentatively, D is TRBD1 or TRBD2 (5 bases each). Germline CDR1 SGHRS, CDR2 YFSETQ. Trimming took off 3 bases at V and 0 bases at J, with 13 bases between the two ends. The CDR3 has 16 amino acids.

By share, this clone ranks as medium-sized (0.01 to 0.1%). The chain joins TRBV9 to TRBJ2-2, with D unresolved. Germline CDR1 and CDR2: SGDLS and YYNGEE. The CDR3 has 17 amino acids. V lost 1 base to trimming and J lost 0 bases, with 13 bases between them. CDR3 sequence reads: CASSVSSRTANTGELFF. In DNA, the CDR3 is TGTGCCAGCAGCGTAAGTTCGAGAACAGCGAACACCGGGGAGCTGTTTTTT.

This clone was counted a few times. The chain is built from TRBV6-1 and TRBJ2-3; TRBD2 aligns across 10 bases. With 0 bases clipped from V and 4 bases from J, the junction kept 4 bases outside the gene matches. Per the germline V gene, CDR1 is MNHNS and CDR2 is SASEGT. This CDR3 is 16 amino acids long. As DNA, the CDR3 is TGTGCCAGCAGTGAAGCAGCGGGAGGGCCGCCAGATACGCAGTATTTT. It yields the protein CASSEAAGGPPDTQYF.

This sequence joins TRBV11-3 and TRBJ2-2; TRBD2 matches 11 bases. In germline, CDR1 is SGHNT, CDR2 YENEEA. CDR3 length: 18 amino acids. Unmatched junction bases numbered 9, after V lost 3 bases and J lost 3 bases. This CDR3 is CASSLSSGRARYTGELFF. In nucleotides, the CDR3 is TGTGCCAGCAGCTTGAGTAGCGGGAGGGCCAGGTACACCGGGGAGCTGTTTTTT.

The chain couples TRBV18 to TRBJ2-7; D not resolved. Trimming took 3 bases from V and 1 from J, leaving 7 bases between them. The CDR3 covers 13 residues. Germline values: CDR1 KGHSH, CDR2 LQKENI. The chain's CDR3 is CASSPGSSYEQYF. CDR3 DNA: TGTGCCAGCTCACCCGGGTCGTCCTACGAGCAGTACTTC.

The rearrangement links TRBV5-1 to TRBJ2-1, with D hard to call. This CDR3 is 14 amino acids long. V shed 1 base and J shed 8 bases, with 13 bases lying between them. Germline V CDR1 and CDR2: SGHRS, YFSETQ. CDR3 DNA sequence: TGCGCCAGCAGCTTGAGGTTTGGTGAGGATGAGCAGTTCTTC. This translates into CASSLRFGEDEQFF. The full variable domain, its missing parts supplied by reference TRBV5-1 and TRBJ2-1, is KAGVTQTPRYLIKTRGQQVTLSCSPISGHRSVSWYQQTPGQGLQFLFEYFSETQRNKGNFPGRFSGRQFSNSRSEMNVSTLELGDSALYLCASSLRFGEDEQFFGPGTRLTVL.

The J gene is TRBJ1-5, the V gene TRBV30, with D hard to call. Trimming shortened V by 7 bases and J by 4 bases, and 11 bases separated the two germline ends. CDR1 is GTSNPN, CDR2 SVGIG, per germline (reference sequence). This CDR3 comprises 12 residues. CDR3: CASSVGNQPQHF. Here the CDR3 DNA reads TGTGCCTCCTCAGTTGGGAATCAGCCCCAGCATTTT.

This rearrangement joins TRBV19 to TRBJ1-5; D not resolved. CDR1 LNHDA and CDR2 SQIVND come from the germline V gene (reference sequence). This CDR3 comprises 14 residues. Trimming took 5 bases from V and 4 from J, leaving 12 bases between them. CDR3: CASSLAGRNQPQHF. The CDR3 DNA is TGTGCCAGTAGTTTGGCGGGTAGGAATCAGCCCCAGCATTTT. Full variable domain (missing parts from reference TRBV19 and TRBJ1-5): DGGITQSPKYLFRKEGQNVTLSCEQNLNHDAMYWYRQDPGQGLRLIYYSQIVNDFQKGDIAEGYSVSREKKESFPLTVTSAQKNPTAFYLCASSLAGRNQPQHFGDGTRLSIL.

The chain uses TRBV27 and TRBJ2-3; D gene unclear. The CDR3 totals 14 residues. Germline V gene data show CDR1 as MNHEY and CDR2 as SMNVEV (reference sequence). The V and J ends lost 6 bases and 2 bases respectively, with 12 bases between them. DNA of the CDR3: TGTGCCAGCAGCCTGGACGGACCCACAGATACGCAGTATTTT. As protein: CASSLDGPTDTQYF.